These T cell receptor beta chains were read from a single sample in a study of T-cell memory formation after mild COVID-19. TCRdb processed the 5' RACE reads anew with MiXCR; each CDR3 protein has one entry. This sample has about 180,000 distinct CDR3 sequences, with 16% found just once. Sequenced material: PBMCs or a T cell subset sorted from them (not recorded which). Receptor source: an adult woman who had mild COVID-19 (a few samples of this study predate the infection). Cell type and time point are not known. Both conserved end residues are part of each CDR3. D genes are given only for firm matches.

d_call | j_call | cdr3_length | v_call | cdr3_aa
. | TRBJ2-7 | 14 | TRBV7-2 | CASSVRQATYEQYF
TRBD1 | TRBJ2-2 | 15 | TRBV5-1 | CASSSAGGNTGELFF
TRBD2 | TRBJ2-3 | 18 | TRBV24-1 | CATSAVGTSGSFTDTQYF
. | TRBJ1-1 | 14 | TRBV18 | CASSPRAEYTEAFF
TRBD1 | TRBJ1-1 | 15 | TRBV3-1 | CASRRKGQGNTEAFF
. | TRBJ1-5 | 16 | TRBV12-3/TRBV12-4 | CASSLRRGGARQPQHF
TRBD2 | TRBJ2-1 | 14 | TRBV10-3 | CAISVASGGNEQFF
TRBD1 | TRBJ1-1 | 14 | TRBV5-6 | CASSRRQGLTEAFF
. | TRBJ2-3 | 16 | TRBV2 | CASSRRGVALTDTQYF
TRBD2 | TRBJ2-7 | 15 | TRBV9 | CASSASGKATYEQYF
. | TRBJ1-1 | 13 | TRBV24-1 | CATRDSLNTEAFF
. | TRBJ1-2 | 15 | TRBV7-2 | CASSQLGDTDYGYTF
. | TRBJ2-5 | 15 | TRBV7-6 | CASSLPSGVKETQYF
. | TRBJ2-7 | 13 | TRBV5-6 | CASSSPSAYEQYF
TRBD1 | TRBJ2-1 | 16 | TRBV7-9 | CASSLQGTGTHNEQFF
. | TRBJ1-5 | 13 | TRBV7-6 | CASSLARGQPQHF
. | TRBJ1-5 | 13 | TRBV19 | CASSRTVNQPQHF
TRBD2 | TRBJ2-5 | 17 | TRBV5-6 | CASSLLASGGARETQYF
TRBD1 | TRBJ1-2 | 14 | TRBV27 | CASSRQGEDYGYTF
. | TRBJ1-5 | 15 | TRBV29-1 | CSVPHGPGSNQPQHF
TRBD1 | TRBJ2-5 | 14 | TRBV12-3/TRBV12-4 | CASSLGDRRETQYF
TRBD1 | TRBJ2-1 | 14 | TRBV5-1 | CASSRGLEKNEQFF
TRBD1 | TRBJ2-5 | 14 | TRBV12-3/TRBV12-4 | CASSFNRGGETQYF
. | TRBJ1-1 | 13 | TRBV7-2 | CASRSEGYTEAFF
. | TRBJ2-7 | 14 | TRBV4-1 | CASSHDKGTYEQYF
. | TRBJ2-1 | 14 | TRBV12-1 | CASSFEGSDNEQFF
TRBD2 | TRBJ2-1 | 16 | TRBV5-1 | CASSPVGGGAVPEQFF
. | TRBJ1-1 | 14 | TRBV30 | CAQDVVGRNTEAFF